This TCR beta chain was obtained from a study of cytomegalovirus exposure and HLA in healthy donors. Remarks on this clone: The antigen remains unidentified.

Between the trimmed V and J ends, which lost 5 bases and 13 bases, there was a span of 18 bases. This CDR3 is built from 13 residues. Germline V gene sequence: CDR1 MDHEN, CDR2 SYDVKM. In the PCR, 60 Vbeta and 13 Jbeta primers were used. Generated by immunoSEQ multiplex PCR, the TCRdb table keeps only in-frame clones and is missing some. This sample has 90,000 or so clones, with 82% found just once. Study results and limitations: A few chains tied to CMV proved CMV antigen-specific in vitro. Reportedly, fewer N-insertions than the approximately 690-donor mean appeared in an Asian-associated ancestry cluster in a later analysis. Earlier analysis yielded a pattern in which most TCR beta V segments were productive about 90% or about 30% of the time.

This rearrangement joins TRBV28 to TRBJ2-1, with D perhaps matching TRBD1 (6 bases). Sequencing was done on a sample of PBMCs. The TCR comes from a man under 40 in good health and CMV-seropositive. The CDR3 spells CASSPGTTWEQFF. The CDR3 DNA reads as TGTGCCAGCAGTCCAGGGACAACCTGGGAACAGTTCTTC.